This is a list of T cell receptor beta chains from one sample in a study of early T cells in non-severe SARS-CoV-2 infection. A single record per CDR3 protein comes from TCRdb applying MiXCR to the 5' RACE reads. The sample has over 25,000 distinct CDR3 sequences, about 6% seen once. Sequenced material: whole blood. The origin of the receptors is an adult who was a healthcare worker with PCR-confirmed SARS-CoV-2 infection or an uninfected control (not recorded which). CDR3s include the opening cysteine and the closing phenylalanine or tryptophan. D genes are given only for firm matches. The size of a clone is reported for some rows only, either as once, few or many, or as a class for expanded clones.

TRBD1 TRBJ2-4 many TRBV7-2 TGTGCCAGCAGCTTAACTTCGGGACAGGAAAACATTCAGTACTTC CASSLTSGQENIQYF
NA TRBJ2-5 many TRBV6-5 TGTGCCAGCAGTTACTCTCCAGGGAGGGAGACCCAGTACTTC CASSYSPGRETQYF
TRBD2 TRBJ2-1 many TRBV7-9 TGTGCCAGCAGCTTTCTAGCGGGGGACAATGAGCAGTTCTTC CASSFLAGDNEQFF
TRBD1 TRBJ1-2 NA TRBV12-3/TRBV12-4 TGTGCCAGCAGCCGAATGACAGGGCGCCGCTACACCTTC CASSRMTGRRYTF
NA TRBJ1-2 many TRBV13 TGTGCCAGCAGCTCGGCAGCCGGTAACTATGGCTACACCTTC CASSSAAGNYGYTF
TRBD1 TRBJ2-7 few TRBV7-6 TGTGCCAGCAGCCCCAGGACAGGGGGCTCCGAGCAGTACTTC CASSPRTGGSEQYF
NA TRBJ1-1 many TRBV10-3 TGTGCCATCAGGGGACCGGCCCAAGACACTGAAGCTTTCTTT CAIRGPAQDTEAFF
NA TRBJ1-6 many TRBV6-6 TGTGCCAGCACCCCGGCTGGGGGCAACTCCTATAATTCACCCCTCCACTTT CASTPAGGNSYNSPLHF
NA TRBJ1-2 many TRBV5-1 TGCGCCAGCAGCTCGGACCGGGCGCTGGGCTATGGCTACACCTTC CASSSDRALGYGYTF
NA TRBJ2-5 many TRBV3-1 TGTGCCAGCAGCCTGGCGGGGGCTCAAGAGACCCAGTACTTC CASSLAGAQETQYF
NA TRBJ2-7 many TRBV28 TGTGCCAGCAGTCCCCCGGTTTCCCCCTACGAGCAGTACTTC CASSPPVSPYEQYF
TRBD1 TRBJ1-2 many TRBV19 TGTGCCAGTAGTGGTCAACAGGGGAACTATGGCTACACCTTC CASSGQQGNYGYTF
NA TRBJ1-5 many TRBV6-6 TGTGCCAGCAGTCCTCGGGGCCAGGCCAATCAGCCCCAGCATTTT CASSPRGQANQPQHF
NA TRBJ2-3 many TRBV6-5 TGTGCCAGCAGTTACTCACCACCAGCTTGGGGCACAGATACGCAGTATTTT CASSYSPPAWGTDTQYF
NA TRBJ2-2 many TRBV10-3 TGTGCCACCAGGACGGGCACCGGGGAGCTGTTTTTT CATRTGTGELFF
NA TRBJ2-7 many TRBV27 TGTGCCAGCAGTCAGGGGTCCTTAGCCTACGAGCAGTACTTC CASSQGSLAYEQYF
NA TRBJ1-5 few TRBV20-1 TGCAGTGCCCTTAGGGCGGCAGCCGATCAGCCCCAGCATTTT CSALRAAADQPQHF
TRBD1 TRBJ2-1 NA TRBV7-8 TGTGCCAGCAGGATACAGGGGAGCTCCTACAATGAGCAGTTCTTC CASRIQGSSYNEQFF
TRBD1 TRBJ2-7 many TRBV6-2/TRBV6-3 TGTGCCAGCAGTACGACAGGGGATGGGGCCTACGAGCAGTACTTC CASSTTGDGAYEQYF
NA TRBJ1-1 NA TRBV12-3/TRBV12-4 TGTGCCAGCAGTTTAGGCCGGGTCAAGAACACTGAAGCTTTCTTT CASSLGRVKNTEAFF
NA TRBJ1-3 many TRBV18 TGTGCCAGCTCACCTTTGACATACTCTGGAAACACCATATATTTT CASSPLTYSGNTIYF
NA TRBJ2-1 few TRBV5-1 TGCGCCAGCAGCCACCACTCAGGTCCGAGGAGCTCCTACAATGAGCAGTTCTTC CASSHHSGPRSSYNEQFF
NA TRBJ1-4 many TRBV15 TGTGCCACCAGCTCGGGACTCCTGATGAATAATGAAAAACTGTTTTTT CATSSGLLMNNEKLFF
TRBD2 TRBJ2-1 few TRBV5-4 TGTGCCAGCAGCTTGGGACTAGCGGGGGGGTCGAATGAGCAGTTCTTC CASSLGLAGGSNEQFF
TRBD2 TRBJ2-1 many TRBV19 TGTGCCAGTAGTCCTCTAGCGGGAAATGAGCAGTTCTTC CASSPLAGNEQFF
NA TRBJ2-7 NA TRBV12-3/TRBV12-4 TGTGCCAGCAGTTTATTCTCCGAGCAGTACTTC CASSLFSEQYF